This T cell receptor beta chain was sequenced during a study of blood T cells in healthy people across ages. The second PCR ran about 6 to 11 cycles with a sample-barcoded 5' primer and J-beta primers. MiXCR, run by TCRdb on the 5' RACE reads, gives a single entry per CDR3 protein. There are 1.5 million to 2 million distinct CDR3 sequences in the sample; less than 50% occur only once, and approximately 2.1% lies in the top ten. A word on this clonotype: Its matching antigen is unknown.

Study results and caveats: The recorded TCR beta diversity per million T cells decreased in a roughly linear manner with age. Unsorted PBMC input precluded a conclusive naive versus antigen-experienced comparison. Estimated diversity, derived from one million T cells, was regarded as an underestimate. Donor CMV status, an unknown factor, possibly confounded changes in expanded clonotypes.

Material for sequencing was blood. This sequence originates from a woman in her thirties or forties in good health.

The CDR3 DNA reads TGCGCCAGCAGCCAAGAAACACTCGTGGGCGCAGATACGCAGTATTTT. Its protein product is CASSQETLVGADTQYF. This chain uses TRBV4-3 with TRBJ2-3, with D unclear. V was trimmed by 0 bases and J by 4 bases, leaving 14 bases between them. The CDR3 is made up of 16 amino acids. CDR1 and CDR2 from the germline V gene are LGHNA and YSLEER.